The present T cell receptor beta chain was sequenced within a study of blood T cell repertoires in COVID-19. Study summary: The United States, Italy and Spain provided the acute and convalescent COVID-19 samples. Nucleic acid was either cDNA or gDNA, and it came from T cells, B-cell-depleted T cells, or PBMCs.

Per the original data handling: Estimated nucleated cell counts came from reference gene primer amplification. Clones were sequenced by immunoSEQ multiplex PCR, and TCRdb holds only the in-frame ones, with some missing. V, J and clone size derive from that table, while D and trimming were established from the DNA sequence. The sample carries 30,000 to 50,000 clones, roughly nine tenths recorded once. This CDR3 spans 15 amino acids. V lost 5 bases and J 1 base, leaving 11 bases between the germline ends. CDR1 and CDR2 (germline): LNHDA, SQIVND (reference sequence). The material sequenced was peripheral blood. This sequence was found in a woman aged 25-40 years in a cohort sampled during active COVID-19. The genes are TRBV19 and TRBJ2-2, with a possible D match to TRBD1 (5 bases). This CDR3 reads CASSGRVGNTGELFF. The CDR3 nucleotides read TGTGCCAGTAGTGGCAGGGTTGGGAACACCGGGGAGCTGTTTTTT.